These T cell receptor beta chains were read from a single sample in a study of T cells in Graves' hyperthyroidism and ophthalmopathy. MiXCR, applied by TCRdb to the multiplex PCR reads, yields one record per CDR3 protein. Of hundreds of thousands of distinct CDR3 sequences listed, more than 20% are singletons. The specimen sequenced was blood. Receptors originate from a man in his thirties or forties with Graves' ophthalmopathy. The CDR3 runs from the conserved cysteine through the conserved F or W. Fields, in order: V gene, J gene, D gene, clone size, CDR3 protein, CDR3 DNA. D genes are given only for firm matches. Clone size, where shown, is once, few, many, or a class for clones that have expanded.

v_gene: TRBV4-2
j_gene: TRBJ2-2
d_gene: TRBD2
abundance: few
CDR3aa: CASLPSSGITGELFF
CDR3nt: TGTGCCAGCCTACCGAGTAGCGGGATCACCGGGGAGCTGTTTTTT

v_gene: TRBV18
j_gene: TRBJ1-4
d_gene: TRBD1
abundance: NA
CDR3aa: CASSLLAGQGFEKLFF
CDR3nt: TGTGCCAGCTCACTGCTTGCGGGACAGGGTTTTGAAAAACTGTTTTTT

v_gene: TRBV6-1
j_gene: TRBJ2-2
d_gene: TRBD1
abundance: NA
CDR3aa: CVSSVDRADTGELFF
CDR3nt: TGTGTCAGCAGTGTGGACAGGGCGGACACCGGGGAGCTGTTTTTT

v_gene: TRBV6-1
j_gene: TRBJ2-2
d_gene: TRBD1
abundance: few
CDR3aa: CASTIRQGRPGELFF
CDR3nt: TGTGCCAGCACCATTAGACAGGGGAGGCCCGGGGAGCTGTTTTTT

v_gene: TRBV6-6
j_gene: TRBJ1-1
d_gene: NA
abundance: once
CDR3aa: CASSYSTARTEAFF
CDR3nt: TGTGCCAGCAGTTACTCAACCGCGCGAACTGAAGCTTTCTTT

v_gene: TRBV11-1
j_gene: TRBJ2-7
d_gene: TRBD1
abundance: many
CDR3aa: CASSYDRGEQYF
CDR3nt: TGTGCCAGCAGCTACGACAGGGGCGAGCAGTACTTC

v_gene: TRBV7-3
j_gene: TRBJ2-5
d_gene: NA
abundance: NA
CDR3aa: CASSLNGGRQETQYF
CDR3nt: TGTGCCAGCAGCTTAAACGGGGGGCGTCAAGAGACCCAGTACTTC

v_gene: TRBV6-1
j_gene: TRBJ1-6
d_gene: NA
abundance: few
CDR3aa: CASTRGGLRDSPLHF
CDR3nt: TGTGCCAGCACCAGAGGAGGCCTCAGAGATTCACCCCTCCACTTT

v_gene: TRBV19
j_gene: TRBJ2-7
d_gene: TRBD1
abundance: few
CDR3aa: CASSTGQPSSYEQYF
CDR3nt: TGTGCCAGTAGTACGGGACAGCCGAGCTCCTACGAGCAGTACTTC

v_gene: TRBV6-2/TRBV6-3
j_gene: TRBJ2-1
d_gene: TRBD2
abundance: few
CDR3aa: CASSTSGSYEQFF
CDR3nt: TGTGCCAGCAGTACTAGCGGGTCATATGAGCAGTTCTTC

v_gene: TRBV5-1
j_gene: TRBJ1-3
d_gene: NA
abundance: few
CDR3aa: CASSLEGSENTIYF
CDR3nt: TGCGCCAGCAGCTTGGAGGGGTCCGAAAACACCATATATTTT

v_gene: TRBV12-3/TRBV12-4
j_gene: TRBJ1-6
d_gene: NA
abundance: NA
CDR3aa: CASSLARDGPLHF
CDR3nt: TGTGCCAGCAGTCTGGCTCGGGATGGACCCCTCCACTTT

v_gene: TRBV5-1
j_gene: TRBJ2-1
d_gene: TRBD1
abundance: NA
CDR3aa: CASSLSGTGGAWNEQFF
CDR3nt: TGCGCCAGCAGCTTGTCGGGGACAGGGGGCGCCTGGAATGAGCAGTTCTTC

v_gene: TRBV7-8
j_gene: TRBJ2-1
d_gene: NA
abundance: many
CDR3aa: CASSFVLYNEQFF
CDR3nt: TGTGCCAGCAGCTTCGTCTTATACAATGAGCAGTTCTTC

v_gene: TRBV4-1
j_gene: TRBJ1-4
d_gene: TRBD1
abundance: few
CDR3aa: CASSQFHRGAEKLFF
CDR3nt: TGCGCCAGCAGCCAATTCCACAGGGGTGCTGAAAAACTGTTTTTT